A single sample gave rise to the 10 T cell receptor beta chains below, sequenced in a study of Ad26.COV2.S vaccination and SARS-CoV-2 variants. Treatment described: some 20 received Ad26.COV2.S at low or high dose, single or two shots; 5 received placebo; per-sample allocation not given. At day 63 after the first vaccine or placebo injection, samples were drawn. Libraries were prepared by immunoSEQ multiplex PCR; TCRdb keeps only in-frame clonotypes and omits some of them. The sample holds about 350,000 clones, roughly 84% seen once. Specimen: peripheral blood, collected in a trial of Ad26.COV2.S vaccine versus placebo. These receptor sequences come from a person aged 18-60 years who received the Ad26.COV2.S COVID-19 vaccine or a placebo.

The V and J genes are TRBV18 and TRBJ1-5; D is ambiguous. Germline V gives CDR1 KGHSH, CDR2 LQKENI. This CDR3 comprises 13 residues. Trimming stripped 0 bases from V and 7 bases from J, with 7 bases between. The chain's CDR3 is CASSPPKGQPQHF. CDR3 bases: TGTGCCAGCTCACCACCTAAGGGACAGCCCCAGCATTTT.

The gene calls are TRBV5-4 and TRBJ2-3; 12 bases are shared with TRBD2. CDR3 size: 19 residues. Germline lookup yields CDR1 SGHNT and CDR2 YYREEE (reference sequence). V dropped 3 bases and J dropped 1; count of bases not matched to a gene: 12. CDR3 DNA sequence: TGTGCCAGCAGCTCACTAGCGGGGGGCTATTCTCGTGGCACAGATACGCAGTATTTT. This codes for CASSSLAGGYSRGTDTQYF.

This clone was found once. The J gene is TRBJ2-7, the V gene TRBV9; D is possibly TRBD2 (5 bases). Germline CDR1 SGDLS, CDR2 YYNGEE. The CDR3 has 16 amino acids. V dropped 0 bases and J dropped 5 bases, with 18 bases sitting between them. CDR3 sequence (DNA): TGTGCCAGCAGCGTAGGGTCAGGCTACTCCGGGGACGAGCAGTACTTC. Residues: CASSVGSGYSGDEQYF.

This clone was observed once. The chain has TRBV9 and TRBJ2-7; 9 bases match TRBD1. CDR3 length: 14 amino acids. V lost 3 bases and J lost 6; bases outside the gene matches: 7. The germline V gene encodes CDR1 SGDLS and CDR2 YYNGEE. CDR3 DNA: TGTGCCAGCAGCGGGGGACAGGGTGCGACCGAGCAGTACTTC. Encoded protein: CASSGGQGATEQYF.

The CDR3 loop reads CASSQRDGGETQYF. CDR3 bases: TGTGCCAGCAGCCAACGCGACGGAGGAGAGACCCAGTACTTC. V usage is TRBV7-9 and J usage is TRBJ2-5; possible D gene TRBD2, 5 bases. CDR3 size: 14 residues. V lost 5 bases, J lost 4 bases, and 14 bases lay in between. CDR1 is SEHNR, CDR2 FQNEAQ, per germline (reference sequence). Supplemented by reference TRBV7-9 and TRBJ2-5, the full variable domain reads DTGVSQNPRHKITKRGQNVTFRCDPISEHNRLYWYRQTLGQGPEFLTYFQNEAQLEKSRLLSDRFSAERPKGSFSTLEIQRTEQGDSAMYLCASSQRDGGETQYFGPGTRLLVL.

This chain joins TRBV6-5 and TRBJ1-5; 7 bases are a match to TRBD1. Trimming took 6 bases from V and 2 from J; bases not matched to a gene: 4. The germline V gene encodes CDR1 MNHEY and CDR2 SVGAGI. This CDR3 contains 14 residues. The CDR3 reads CASRTGYGNQPQHF. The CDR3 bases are TGTGCCAGCAGGACAGGGTACGGCAATCAGCCCCAGCATTTT.

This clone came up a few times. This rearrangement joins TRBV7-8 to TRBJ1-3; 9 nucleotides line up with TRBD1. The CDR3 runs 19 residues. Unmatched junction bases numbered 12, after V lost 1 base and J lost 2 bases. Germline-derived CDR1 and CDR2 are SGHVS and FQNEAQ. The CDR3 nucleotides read TGTGCCAGCAGCTTAGGACGGGACAGGGTGGGATCAGCTGGAAACACCATATATTTT. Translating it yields CASSLGRDRVGSAGNTIYF.

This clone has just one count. DNA of the CDR3: TGTGCCAGCAGCCACGGGTTAAATGAGCAGTTCTTC. It is translated as CASSHGLNEQFF. J is TRBJ2-1 and V is TRBV7-3; D gene unclear. Trimming removed 5 bases from V and 7 bases from J, with 9 bases in between. CDR3 length: 12 amino acids. Germline CDR1 is SGHTA and CDR2 is FQGTGA.

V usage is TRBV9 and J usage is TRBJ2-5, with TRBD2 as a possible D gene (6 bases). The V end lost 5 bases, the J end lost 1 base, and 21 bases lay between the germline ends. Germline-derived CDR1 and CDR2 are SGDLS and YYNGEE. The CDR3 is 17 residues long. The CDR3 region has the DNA TGTGCCAGCAGTCTGACACCCCGGGAGCGGACCCAAGAGACCCAGTACTTC. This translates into CASSLTPRERTQETQYF.

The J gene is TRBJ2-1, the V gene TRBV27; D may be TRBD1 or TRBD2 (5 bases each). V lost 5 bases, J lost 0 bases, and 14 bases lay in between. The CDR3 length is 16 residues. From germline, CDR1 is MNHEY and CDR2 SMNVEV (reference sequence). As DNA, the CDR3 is TGTGCCAGCAGTCCCCCCGGGACCGGCTCCTACAATGAGCAGTTCTTC. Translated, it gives CASSPPGTGSYNEQFF.